A selection of T cell receptor beta chains follows, all from one sample in a study of T cells in Graves' hyperthyroidism and ophthalmopathy. TCRdb analysed the multiplex PCR reads with MiXCR anew, one entry per CDR3 protein. The data hold more than 500,000 distinct CDR3 sequences, with 15% to 20% observed a single time. Sequencing was performed on blood. The source of these receptors is a woman in her 30s with Graves' hyperthyroidism. Each CDR3 is given with its conserved first and last residue. A D gene is named only where the DNA matches it firmly. Some rows mark clone size as missing; the rest say once, few, many or name a class of expanded clone.

clone size,V gene,J gene,D gene,CDR3 protein,CDR3 DNA
many,TRBV28,TRBJ1-1,-,CASSPSGLNTEAFF,TGTGCCAGCAGCCCTTCGGGACTGAACACTGAAGCTTTCTTT
once,TRBV7-7,TRBJ2-2,-,CASSLGTTNTGKLFF,TGTGCTAGCAGCCTCGGGACAACGAACACCGGGAAGCTGTTTTTT
-,TRBV20-1,TRBJ2-3,TRBD2,CSARAGGSTDTQYF,TGCAGTGCTAGAGCGGGAGGATCCACAGATACGCAGTATTTT
few,TRBV6-1,TRBJ2-1,-,CASTDGRDYNEQFF,TGTGCCAGCACTGACGGGAGAGACTACAATGAGCAGTTCTTC
-,TRBV5-8,TRBJ2-5,TRBD2,CASSLGLAGVSETQYF,TGTGCCAGCAGCTTGGGACTAGCGGGAGTGAGTGAGACCCAGTACTTC
many,TRBV3-1,TRBJ2-1,-,CASSLTLDNEQFF,TGTGCCAGCAGCCTGACTTTGGACAATGAGCAGTTCTTC
many,TRBV30,TRBJ2-4,-,CAWSPGAAKNIQYF,TGTGCCTGGAGTCCGGGCGCAGCCAAAAACATTCAGTACTTC
many,TRBV2,TRBJ2-3,TRBD2,CASAGLAGEATDTQYF,TGTGCCAGCGCGGGACTAGCGGGAGAGGCTACAGATACGCAGTATTTT
-,TRBV14,TRBJ2-5,-,CASSQDNSLETQYF,TGTGCCAGCAGCCAAGATAATAGCTTAGAGACCCAGTACTTC
-,TRBV20-1,TRBJ1-6,-,CSALVAGNSPLHF,TGCAGTGCTCTTGTGGCAGGCAATTCACCCCTCCACTTT
many,TRBV30,TRBJ2-1,-,CAWSLAGTINNEQFF,TGTGCCTGGAGCCTGGCCGGGACAATAAACAATGAGCAGTTCTTC
few,TRBV12-3/TRBV12-4,TRBJ2-7,TRBD2,CASSPTSGRLYEQYF,TGTGCCAGCAGCCCTACTAGCGGGAGACTATACGAGCAGTACTTC
many,TRBV7-8,TRBJ1-1,-,CASSPYKDPGHSEAFF,TGTGCCAGCAGCCCATATAAAGATCCGGGACACTCCGAAGCTTTCTTT
many,TRBV20-1,TRBJ2-3,-,CSARDAGRHTDTQYF,TGCAGTGCTAGAGATGCCGGACGTCACACAGATACGCAGTATTTT
many,TRBV6-1,TRBJ2-1,-,CASSEGWSYNEQFF,TGTGCCAGCAGTGAAGGGTGGTCCTACAATGAGCAGTTCTTC
-,TRBV10-3,TRBJ2-5,-,CAISESRAGQETQYF,TGTGCCATCAGTGAGTCGCGAGCTGGGCAAGAGACCCAGTACTTC
many,TRBV7-8,TRBJ2-7,-,CASSLAGVSGEQYF,TGTGCCAGCAGCCTAGCCGGGGTTAGCGGCGAGCAGTACTTC
many,TRBV7-8,TRBJ2-7,TRBD1,CASSSDRGTYEQYF,TGTGCCAGCAGTTCAGACAGGGGAACTTACGAGCAGTACTTC
-,TRBV6-5,TRBJ2-5,-,CASSYSKGVNGQETQYF,TGTGCCAGCAGTTACTCGAAGGGGGTCAATGGACAAGAGACCCAGTACTTC
-,TRBV29-1,TRBJ2-7,TRBD1,CSVTGGDSYEQYF,TGCAGCGTGACAGGGGGCGATTCCTACGAGCAGTACTTC
few,TRBV5-1,TRBJ2-1,-,CASSLEAGLGEQFF,TGCGCCAGCAGCTTGGAAGCAGGTCTTGGTGAGCAGTTCTTC
-,TRBV27,TRBJ2-7,TRBD2,CASSLSPGGRSYEQYF,TGTGCCAGCAGTTTATCCCCGGGCGGGAGATCCTACGAGCAGTACTTC
-,TRBV5-1,TRBJ1-2,-,CASSSSLGADGYTF,TGCGCCAGCAGCTCTTCCCTAGGGGCGGATGGCTACACCTTC
-,TRBV7-3,TRBJ2-2,TRBD1,CASSRQGTGELYF,TGTGCCAGCAGCAGACAGGGGACCGGGGAGCTGTACTTC
many,TRBV6-5,TRBJ1-1,-,CASSYARNTEAFF,TGTGCCAGCAGTTACGCCAGGAACACTGAAGCTTTCTTT
-,TRBV20-1,TRBJ2-6,-,CSARFQGSGANVLTF,TGCAGTGCTAGATTCCAGGGCTCTGGGGCCAACGTCCTGACTTTC
many,TRBV28,TRBJ2-3,TRBD1,CASSRTGERDTQYF,TGTGCCAGCAGTCGGACAGGGGAGCGAGATACGCAGTATTTT
-,TRBV15,TRBJ2-7,-,CATSRSPSYEQYF,TGTGCCACCAGCAGATCCCCTAGCTACGAGCAGTACTTC
many,TRBV2,TRBJ2-3,TRBD1,CASRSRTGRGDTQYF,TGTGCCAGCAGGAGTAGGACAGGCCGAGGAGATACGCAGTATTTT
many,TRBV28,TRBJ2-7,TRBD2,CASSSGGRGRRAYEQYF,TGTGCCAGCAGTTCGGGGGGGCGTGGCCGAAGGGCCTACGAGCAGTACTTC
-,TRBV6-1,TRBJ2-2,-,CASRSGSLHGELFF,TGTGCCAGCAGATCCGGGTCCCTACACGGGGAGCTGTTTTTT
few,TRBV4-1,TRBJ2-1,-,CASSQVAESYNEQFF,TGCGCCAGCAGCCAGGTAGCGGAGTCCTACAATGAGCAGTTCTTC
many,TRBV20-1,TRBJ2-1,-,CSAEGSQSSYNEQFF,TGCAGTGCTGAGGGGTCTCAGAGCTCCTACAATGAGCAGTTCTTC
few,TRBV20-1,TRBJ1-1,TRBD1,CSARIQGLNTEAFF,TGCAGTGCTAGGATACAGGGGTTGAACACTGAAGCTTTCTTT
few,TRBV9,TRBJ2-7,TRBD1,CASSGRDRVYEQYF,TGTGCCAGCAGCGGCCGGGACAGGGTATACGAGCAGTACTTC
many,TRBV6-2/TRBV6-3,TRBJ2-3,TRBD2,CASSWELAGVEDTQYF,TGTGCCAGCAGTTGGGAACTAGCGGGAGTTGAGGATACGCAGTATTTT
few,TRBV7-2,TRBJ1-2,-,CASSQGVVGYTF,TGTGCCAGCAGCCAGGGAGTTGTTGGCTACACCTTC
many,TRBV29-1,TRBJ2-7,-,CSVEGGLGDYEQYF,TGCAGCGTTGAGGGGGGCCTGGGGGACTACGAGCAGTACTTC
few,TRBV19,TRBJ2-1,-,CASSIRQHNEQFF,TGTGCCAGTAGTATAAGACAGCACAATGAGCAGTTCTTC
few,TRBV15,TRBJ1-6,-,CATSRDRPGSLYNSPLHF,TGTGCCACCAGCAGAGATCGTCCGGGCAGTCTATATAATTCACCCCTCCACTTT
many,TRBV12-3/TRBV12-4,TRBJ2-7,-,CASSLGGTAPYEQYF,TGTGCCAGCAGCTTGGGCGGGACAGCACCCTACGAGCAGTACTTC
many,TRBV6-1,TRBJ2-1,-,CASRGFGLSSYNEQFF,TGTGCCAGCAGGGGATTCGGACTCAGTTCCTACAATGAGCAGTTCTTC
many,TRBV6-5,TRBJ2-1,TRBD1,CASSYSYRGSGNEQFF,TGTGCCAGCAGTTACTCGTACAGGGGGAGTGGCAATGAGCAGTTCTTC